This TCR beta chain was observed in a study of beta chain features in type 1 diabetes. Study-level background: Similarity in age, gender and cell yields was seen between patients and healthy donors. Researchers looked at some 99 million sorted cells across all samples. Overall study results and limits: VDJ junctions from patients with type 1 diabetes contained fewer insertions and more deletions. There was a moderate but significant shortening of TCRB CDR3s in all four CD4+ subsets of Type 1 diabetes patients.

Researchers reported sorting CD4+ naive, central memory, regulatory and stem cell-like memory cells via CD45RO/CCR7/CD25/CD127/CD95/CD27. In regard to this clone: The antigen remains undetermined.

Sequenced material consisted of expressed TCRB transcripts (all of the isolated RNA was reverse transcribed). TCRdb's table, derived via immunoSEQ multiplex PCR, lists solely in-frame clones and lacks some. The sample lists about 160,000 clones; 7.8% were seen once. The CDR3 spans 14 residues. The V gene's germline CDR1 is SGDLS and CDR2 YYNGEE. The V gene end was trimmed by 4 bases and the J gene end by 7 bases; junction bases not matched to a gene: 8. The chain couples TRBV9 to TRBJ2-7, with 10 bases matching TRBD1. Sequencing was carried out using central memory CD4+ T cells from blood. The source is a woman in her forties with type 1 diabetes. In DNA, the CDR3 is TGTGCCAGCAGCCCAGGGACAGGGGATAAAGAGCAGTACTTC. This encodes CASSPGTGDKEQYF.